This T cell receptor (beta chain) was identified during a study of response to subunit inactivated influenza vaccine. Study-level results: Each seasonal influenza vaccination recruits few new T cells, the authors suggested.

The V gene lost 1 base and the J gene lost 0 bases, with 7 bases spanning the gap. This CDR3 has 15 residues. Per the germline V gene, CDR1 is SGHNT and CDR2 is YENEEA. TCRdb ran MiXCR on the RT-PCR reads and lists one entry per CDR3 protein. The data show roughly 500,000 distinct CDR3 sequences, about 15% seen once. A few counts support this clonotype. Its antigen is unidentified. The sequence was collected from a man in his fifties or sixties who received an inactivated influenza vaccine. This sample comprised CD4+ T cells sorted from PBMCs, obtained around 2 years after vaccination. The J gene is TRBJ1-5, the V gene TRBV11-3; no clear D gene. The CDR3 DNA follows: TGTGCCAGCAGCTTAGCCCACGTTAGCAATCAGCCCCAGCATTTT. It translates to CASSLAHVSNQPQHF.